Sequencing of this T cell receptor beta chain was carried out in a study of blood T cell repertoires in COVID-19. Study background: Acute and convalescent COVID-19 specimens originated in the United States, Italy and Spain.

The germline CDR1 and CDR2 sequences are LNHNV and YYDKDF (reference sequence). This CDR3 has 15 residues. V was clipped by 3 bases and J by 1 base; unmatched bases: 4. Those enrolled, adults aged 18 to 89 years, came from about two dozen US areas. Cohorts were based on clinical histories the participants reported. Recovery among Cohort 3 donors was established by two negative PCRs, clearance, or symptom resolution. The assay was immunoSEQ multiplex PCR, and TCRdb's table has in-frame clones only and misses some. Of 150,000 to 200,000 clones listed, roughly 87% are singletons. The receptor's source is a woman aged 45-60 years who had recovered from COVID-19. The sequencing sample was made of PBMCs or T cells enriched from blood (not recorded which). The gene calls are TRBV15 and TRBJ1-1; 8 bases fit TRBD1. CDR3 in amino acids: CATSRSGQANTEAFF. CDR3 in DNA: TGTGCCACCAGCAGGTCGGGACAGGCGAACACTGAAGCTTTCTTT.